A single sample is the source of the 9 T cell receptor beta chains below, sequenced in a study of blood T cell repertoires in COVID-19. Profiled with immunoSEQ multiplex PCR; TCRdb holds only in-frame clones, not every one. This table has around 60,000 clones, around 81% appearing once. Sequences were obtained from peripheral blood. The receptors come from a man between 65 and 80 years old with acute or convalescent COVID-19.

The V and J genes are TRBV5-3 and TRBJ2-1, with 10 bases fitting TRBD2. TRBV5-3 is identified as an open reading frame with a role that is uncertain. The CDR3 is 21 residues long. J gave up 0 bases and V 3 bases, and 18 bases lay outside the gene matches. The CDR3 DNA follows: TGTGCCAGAAGCTGGTGCGGGTGGGATAGCGGGGGGTCGTCCTCCTACAATGAGCAGTTCTTC. Translated, it gives CARSWCGWDSGGSSSYNEQFF.

This rearrangement joins TRBV7-9 to TRBJ2-7; TRBD2 is a possible D gene (6 bases). The CDR3 has 14 amino acids. The germline gives CDR1 SEHNR, CDR2 FQNEAQ (reference sequence). V gave up 1 base and J gave up 6 bases, with 13 bases separating them. CDR3 nucleotide sequence: TGTGCCAGCAGCTTAGTCGGGGGACCAGGCGAGCAGTACTTC. It specifies CASSLVGGPGEQYF. The variable domain in full, completed from reference TRBV7-9 and TRBJ2-7, reads DTGVSQNPRHKITKRGQNVTFRCDPISEHNRLYWYRQTLGQGPEFLTYFQNEAQLEKSRLLSDRFSAERPKGSFSTLEIQRTEQGDSAMYLCASSLVGGPGEQYFGPGTRLTVT.

This rearrangement joins TRBV9 to TRBJ2-1, with TRBD2 identical over 8 bases. This CDR3 spans 14 amino acids. Per the germline V gene, CDR1 is SGDLS and CDR2 is YYNGEE. V lost 5 bases, J lost 5 bases, and 6 bases stayed unmatched. This CDR3 reads CASSRGGDNNEQFF. CDR3 sequence (DNA): TGTGCCAGCAGTCGGGGGGGAGACAACAATGAGCAGTTCTTC.

The chain combines TRBV7-2 with TRBJ2-3, with TRBD1 identical over 7 bases. Trimming cost V 2 bases and J 5 bases; bases outside gene matches: 10. Germline V gene sequence: CDR1 SGHTA, CDR2 FQGNSA. The CDR3 covers 16 residues. The CDR3 loop is CASSLTPRTGLDTQYF. The CDR3 coding sequence is TGTGCCAGCAGCTTAACCCCCCGGACAGGTCTAGATACGCAGTATTTT.

The V and J genes are TRBV5-1 and TRBJ2-5; D is perhaps TRBD2 (6 bases). There are 12 residues in the CDR3. Per germline, CDR1 SGHRS and CDR2 YFSETQ. Trimming removed 6 bases at V and 5 bases at J, with 11 bases between. CDR3 protein: CASMEGRETQYF. For the CDR3, the DNA is TGCGCCAGCATGGAGGGTCGCGAGACCCAGTACTTC.

J is TRBJ2-1 and V is TRBV14, with D possibly TRBD1 on 5 matching bases. Germline lookup yields CDR1 SGHDN and CDR2 FVKESK. The germline V and J ends were trimmed by 1 base and 9 bases, with 19 bases remaining between them. The CDR3 contains 16 residues. CDR3 nucleotide sequence: TGTGCCAGCAGCCAAGTATCGGCTTGGCAGGGTGGTGAGCAGTTCTTC. This sequence encodes CASSQVSAWQGGEQFF.

The chain has TRBV7-2 and TRBJ2-1; perhaps TRBD2 as D (5 bases). Germline V gene sequence: CDR1 SGHTA, CDR2 FQGNSA. Trimming pared 5 bases from V and 12 bases from J, leaving 17 bases between. This CDR3 has 13 amino acids. In DNA, the CDR3 is TGTGCCAGCAGCACCCAGATGCGGACTGGGCAGTTCTTC. This translates into CASSTQMRTGQFF.

This clone appeared a single time. The rearrangement joins TRBV29-1 to TRBJ1-4; D gene ambiguous. Trimming took off 0 bases at V and 6 bases at J, with 11 bases between the two ends. CDR1 SQVTM and CDR2 ANQGSEA come from the germline V gene. This CDR3 spans 14 amino acids. For the CDR3, the DNA is TGCAGCGTTGAAGACTGGACTACTGATGAAAAACTGTTTTTT. Translation: CSVEDWTTDEKLFF. Combining the CDR3 with reference TRBV29-1 and TRBJ1-4 gives the whole variable domain SAVISQKPSRDICQRGTSLTIQCQVDSQVTMMFWYRQQPGQSLTLIATANQGSEATYESGFVIDKFPISRPNLTFSTLTVSNMSPEDSSIYLCSVEDWTTDEKLFFGSGTQLSVL.

This sequence joins TRBV9 and TRBJ1-2; no clear D. The CDR3 has 13 amino acids. Trimming took 0 bases from V and 2 from J, leaving 5 bases between them. Germline V gives CDR1 SGDLS, CDR2 YYNGEE. CDR3 protein: CASSVGGNYGYTF. The CDR3 nucleotides are TGTGCCAGCAGCGTAGGCGGCAACTATGGCTACACCTTC.